There are a few counts of the clone carrying this T cell receptor beta chain. Its cognate antigen is unknown. Assay: immunoSEQ multiplex PCR; the TCRdb copy retains only in-frame clones and omits some. The data contain about 120,000 clones, approximately 56% of them singletons. These data are taken from a study of cytotoxic CD8 clonotypes in ibrutinib-treated CLL. Study-wide context: Among responders, roughly 24 were partial and 2 complete; after median roughly 66 months, around 15 stayed remitted and some twelve progressed. General study results and limits: Progressing and sustained-remission patients had different sampling times. Exceeding age-matched healthy donors, baseline clonality also tracked the counts of circulating CD8+ T cells.

Trimming stripped 6 bases from V and 7 bases from J, with 13 bases between. This CDR3 is 12 amino acids long. Per the germline V gene, CDR1 is SQVTM and CDR2 is ANQGSEA. Genomic DNA in an amount of around 1.8 micrograms was extracted from cryopreserved PBMCs and used for the preparation of TCR beta libraries. The specimen comprised PBMCs, sampled after 24 months of ibrutinib treatment. The sequence derives from a human donor with chronic lymphocytic leukemia. The chain has TRBV29-1 and TRBJ1-5; D unclear. The DNA of the CDR3 is TGCAGCGTGTCGGAACTCGGGCAGCCCCAGCATTTT. Its translation is CSVSELGQPQHF.